A selection of T cell receptor beta chains follows, all from one sample in a study of cytomegalovirus exposure and HLA in healthy donors. Using immunoSEQ multiplex PCR, the repertoire was profiled, and TCRdb retains in-frame clones only, with some absent. There are roughly 200,000 clones in the sample; roughly four fifths occur only once, and less than 2.5% lies in the top ten. Sequenced: PBMCs. The receptors originated from a young woman in good health and CMV-seropositive. CDR3s include the opening cysteine and the closing phenylalanine or tryptophan. D genes are given only for firm matches. Only part of the rows carry a size: once, few, many, or a class if the clone is expanded.

clone_size	j_call	d_call	v_call	cdr3_aa	cdr3_nt
NA	TRBJ1-2	NA	TRBV7-9	CASSRDTNYGYTF	TGTGCCAGCAGCCGTGACACCAACTATGGCTACACCTTC
NA	TRBJ1-2	TRBD1	TRBV2	CASSTSGTVNYGYTF	TGTGCCAGCAGTACCTCCGGGACAGTTAACTATGGCTACACCTTC
NA	TRBJ2-7	TRBD1	TRBV28	CASSDSGTVYEQYF	TGTGCCAGCAGTGATTCCGGGACAGTCTACGAGCAGTACTTC
NA	TRBJ2-5	TRBD1	TRBV9	CASSGYRGRLAETQYF	TGTGCCAGCAGCGGCTACAGGGGGCGTTTAGCGGAGACCCAGTACTTC
NA	TRBJ1-3	NA	TRBV2	CASSGGVGDPDSGNTIYF	TGTGCCAGCAGTGGGGGGGTAGGAGACCCCGACTCTGGAAACACCATATATTTT
NA	TRBJ2-2	TRBD2	TRBV27	CASSPPGGANTGELFF	TGTGCCAGCAGTCCACCGGGAGGGGCGAACACCGGGGAGCTGTTTTTT
NA	TRBJ2-7	TRBD1	TRBV6-6	CASSQGQARTYEQYF	TGTGCCAGCAGTCAAGGACAGGCCAGGACCTACGAGCAGTACTTC
once	TRBJ2-5	NA	TRBV9	CASSAGGTSEETQYF	TGTGCCAGCAGCGCTGGGGGGACTTCTGAAGAGACCCAGTACTTC
NA	TRBJ2-1	TRBD2	TRBV4-2	CASSQVGTSGSGDEQFF	TGTGCCAGCAGCCAAGTGGGGACTAGCGGGAGTGGAGATGAGCAGTTCTTC
NA	TRBJ1-1	TRBD1	TRBV27	CASSLRQGRANTEAFF	TGTGCCAGCAGCCTGAGACAGGGAAGAGCGAACACTGAAGCTTTCTTT
NA	TRBJ1-3	TRBD1	TRBV4-1	CASSQFPRTGYGNTIYF	TGCGCCAGCAGCCAATTTCCCAGGACAGGATATGGAAACACCATATATTTT
NA	TRBJ2-2	TRBD2	TRBV5-1	CASSLARLAGTGELFF	TGCGCCAGCAGCTTGGCCAGGCTAGCGGGCACCGGGGAGCTGTTTTTT
few	TRBJ2-1	TRBD2	TRBV5-1	CASSSFTLAGDNEQFF	TGCGCCAGCAGCTCATTTACCTTAGCGGGGGACAATGAGCAGTTCTTC
NA	TRBJ2-3	TRBD2	TRBV13	CASRLAGGSTDTQYF	TGTGCCAGCAGACTAGCGGGGGGTAGCACAGATACGCAGTATTTT
few	TRBJ2-5	NA	TRBV30	CAWSVLRETQYF	TGTGCCTGGAGTGTACTGAGGGAGACCCAGTACTTC
once	TRBJ2-5	NA	TRBV28	CASSHLGGEETQYF	TGTGCCAGCAGCCATCTAGGAGGAGAGGAGACCCAGTACTTC
NA	TRBJ1-2	NA	TRBV19	CASSMSQVTYGYTF	TGTGCCAGTAGTATGAGCCAGGTCACCTATGGCTACACCTTC
NA	TRBJ2-4	TRBD1	TRBV4-1	CASSQAGQGKNIQYF	TGCGCCAGCAGCCAGGCGGGACAGGGAAAAAACATTCAGTACTTC
few	TRBJ1-2	TRBD1	TRBV29-1	CSVLDRFQEYGYTF	TGCAGCGTTTTGGACAGGTTCCAGGAGTATGGCTACACCTTC
NA	TRBJ2-2	NA	TRBV6-1	CASSERGSTGELFF	TGTGCCAGCAGTGAAAGGGGGAGCACCGGGGAGCTGTTTTTT
NA	TRBJ1-2	NA	TRBV10-3	CAIRGDNRNYGYTF	TGTGCCATCAGAGGGGACAACCGTAACTATGGCTACACCTTC
NA	TRBJ1-4	NA	TRBV15	CATSLRTLNEKLFF	TGTGCCACCAGTCTGAGGACTCTCAATGAAAAACTGTTTTTT
NA	TRBJ1-1	NA	TRBV18	CASSPLQGTAEAFF	TGTGCCAGCTCACCACTTCAGGGTACCGCTGAAGCTTTCTTT
once	TRBJ2-5	TRBD2	TRBV7-7	CASSLGLAGEETQYF	TGTGCCAGCAGCTTGGGGCTAGCGGGAGAAGAGACCCAGTACTTC
NA	TRBJ2-1	TRBD1	TRBV10-3	CAIRLGDSEFNEQFF	TGTGCCATCAGGTTAGGGGACAGCGAATTCAATGAGCAGTTCTTC
NA	TRBJ2-1	TRBD2	TRBV28	CASSNRGVSRNNEQFF	TGTGCCAGCAGTAACCGGGGGGTTTCCCGGAACAATGAGCAGTTCTTC
few	TRBJ2-1	NA	TRBV5-4	CASSPMSYNEQFF	TGTGCCAGCAGCCCGATGAGTTACAATGAGCAGTTCTTC
NA	TRBJ2-3	NA	TRBV7-2	CASSLNRVTDTQYF	TGTGCCAGCAGCTTAAACAGGGTCACAGATACGCAGTATTTT
few	TRBJ2-7	TRBD1	TRBV5-1	CASSLGQGKGGQYF	TGCGCCAGCAGCTTGGGACAGGGAAAAGGGGGGCAGTACTTC
NA	TRBJ2-1	NA	TRBV7-9	CASSIDYTSYNEQFF	TGTGCCAGCAGCATCGACTACACAAGTTACAATGAGCAGTTCTTC
NA	TRBJ2-2	NA	TRBV19	CASSIRQGLAGELFF	TGTGCCAGTAGTATTAGGCAGGGGCTGGCCGGGGAGCTGTTTTTT
NA	TRBJ2-3	NA	TRBV5-4	CASSLPGLRPPDTQYF	TGTGCCAGCAGCCTCCCCGGACTAAGACCCCCAGATACGCAGTATTTT
once	TRBJ2-4	NA	TRBV19	CASARDKVAKNIQYF	TGTGCCAGTGCCCGGGACAAGGTAGCCAAAAACATTCAGTACTTC
NA	TRBJ2-7	TRBD2	TRBV5-4	CASSRGTSGGMNEQYF	TGTGCCAGCAGCCGCGGGACTAGCGGGGGGATGAACGAGCAGTACTTC
NA	TRBJ2-1	TRBD2	TRBV5-6	CASSKGLAGEGYFYGEQFF	TGTGCCAGCAGCAAGGGACTAGCGGGAGAGGGATATTTTTACGGTGAGCAGTTCTTC
NA	TRBJ2-7	TRBD1	TRBV29-1	CSVEASGTGGYEQYF	TGCAGCGTTGAAGCTTCCGGGACAGGGGGCTACGAGCAGTACTTC
NA	TRBJ2-5	TRBD2	TRBV11-1	CASSPRTSGSLETQYF	TGTGCCAGCAGCCCTCGGACTAGCGGGAGTTTGGAGACCCAGTACTTC
NA	TRBJ2-3	NA	TRBV6-6	CASSPLSPDTQYF	TGTGCCAGCAGTCCCCTTTCCCCAGATACGCAGTATTTT
NA	TRBJ1-1	TRBD1	TRBV27	CASSVGTAGGTEAFF	TGTGCCAGCTCCGTGGGGACAGCGGGAGGAACTGAAGCTTTCTTT
NA	TRBJ2-2	TRBD1	TRBV4-1	CASSSDRVNTGELFF	TGCGCCAGCAGTTCTGACAGGGTTAATACCGGGGAGCTGTTTTTT
NA	TRBJ1-2	TRBD1	TRBV6-5	CASSYGRQGYGYTF	TGTGCCAGCAGTTACGGGCGACAGGGCTATGGCTACACCTTC
few	TRBJ2-2	NA	TRBV30	CAWSVGAVNTGELFF	TGTGCCTGGAGTGTAGGCGCGGTTAACACCGGGGAGCTGTTTTTT
NA	TRBJ2-2	TRBD2	TRBV7-9	CASSSSGATNTGELFF	TGTGCCAGCAGCAGTAGCGGGGCCACGAACACCGGGGAGCTGTTTTTT
NA	TRBJ1-6	NA	TRBV25-1	CASSVGVNSPLHF	TGTGCCAGCAGTGTAGGGGTAAATTCACCCCTCCACTTT
NA	TRBJ2-5	TRBD1	TRBV5-4	CASSWLTGASQETQYF	TGTGCCAGCAGCTGGCTGACAGGGGCGAGCCAAGAGACCCAGTACTTC
once	TRBJ1-4	TRBD1	TRBV4-1	CASSQTGTGGGEKLFF	TGCGCCAGCAGCCAAACTGGGACAGGGGGCGGTGAAAAACTGTTTTTT
NA	TRBJ2-7	NA	TRBV27	CASSRNPSLASEQYF	TGTGCCAGCAGCCGAAATCCTTCCCTAGCGTCCGAGCAGTACTTC
few	TRBJ1-3	NA	TRBV19	CASSIVRGAAGNTIYF	TGTGCCAGTAGTATTGTCAGGGGCGCTGCTGGAAACACCATATATTTT
NA	TRBJ2-1	TRBD2	TRBV28	CASSRLAGVTEQFF	TGTGCCAGCAGTAGACTAGCGGGAGTGACTGAGCAGTTCTTC
NA	TRBJ2-5	NA	TRBV6-6	CASSSPDIAQETQYF	TGTGCCAGCAGTTCCCCGGACATCGCCCAAGAGACCCAGTACTTC
NA	TRBJ2-3	NA	TRBV7-8	CASSLTERTNTDTQYF	TGTGCCAGCAGCTTAACAGAGCGGACCAACACAGATACGCAGTATTTT
NA	TRBJ2-3	NA	TRBV30	CAWSVLVATDTQYF	TGTGCCTGGAGTGTATTGGTAGCCACAGATACGCAGTATTTT
NA	TRBJ2-7	TRBD1	TRBV13	CASSSKDRGDEQYF	TGTGCCAGCAGCTCAAAGGACAGGGGTGACGAGCAGTACTTC
NA	TRBJ2-7	NA	TRBV15	CATSPGGGSYYEQYF	TGTGCCACCAGCCCCGGGGGAGGTTCCTACTACGAGCAGTACTTC
few	TRBJ2-5	TRBD2	TRBV9	CASSGGLAGGPETQYF	TGTGCCAGCAGCGGAGGACTAGCGGGGGGGCCGGAGACCCAGTACTTC
NA	TRBJ2-2	TRBD2	TRBV27	CASRPLAGGRYTGELFF	TGTGCCAGCAGGCCCCTCGCGGGGGGGCGCTACACCGGGGAGCTGTTTTTT
NA	TRBJ1-1	NA	TRBV28	CASSLFGDSGTEAFF	TGTGCCAGCAGTTTATTCGGGGATTCGGGCACTGAAGCTTTCTTT